This T cell receptor beta chain is drawn from a study of blood T cell repertoires in COVID-19. Study-level information: Samples came from the United States, Italy and Spain, spanning acute and convalescent COVID-19.

Only in-frame clones appear in the TCRdb table, and some are missing; sequencing was by immunoSEQ multiplex PCR. Among some 500,000 clones listed, approximately 88% were seen once. This clone was observed a single time. V dropped 6 bases and J dropped 0; count of bases not matched to a gene: 2. CDR3 length: 13 amino acids. Germline V gene sequence: CDR1 SGHKS, CDR2 YYEKEE (reference sequence). The genes are TRBV5-5 and TRBJ2-7, with 8 bases lining up with TRBD1. The TCR sequence derives from a woman between 45 and 65 years old with COVID-19, enrolled during active disease. The material sequenced was peripheral blood. Here the CDR3 DNA reads TGTGCCAGCAACAGGGGGAGCTCCTACGAGCAGTACTTC. Amino acid sequence: CASNRGSSYEQYF.